This T cell receptor (beta chain) was found in a study of T cell repertoires in cytomegalovirus infection. Study summary: Public TCR beta signatures provided an indication of both CMV infection and a matching HLA type. Notes on the study in general: There were HLA-C-restricted CMV-specific TCR beta clonotypes dominating the ex vivo response.

MiXCR, applied by TCRdb to the reads, yields one record per CDR3 protein. The table records about 920,000 distinct CDR3 sequences, around 32% of them present only once. The V gene lost 11 bases and the J gene lost 7 bases, with 14 bases spanning the gap. The CDR3 extends over 11 amino acids. In germline, CDR1 is SNHLY, CDR2 FYNNEI. A word on this clonotype: The antigen remains undetermined.

The material sequenced was cultured CD8+ T cells from PBMCs, taken from culture after CMV antigen stimulation. The sequence was collected from a human donor in good health (CMV status not recorded). Some clones in this sample may be carry-over from other donors' samples. The chain recombines TRBV2 with TRBJ1-1; a weak D match, TRBD1 (5 bases). The chain's CDR3 is CARRDGIEAFF. The DNA for the CDR3 is TGTGCCCGGCGGGACGGAATTGAAGCTTTCTTT. Full variable domain (outside the CDR3, taken from reference TRBV2 and TRBJ1-1): EPEVTQTPSHQVTQMGQEVILRCVPISNHLYFYWYRQILGQKVEFLVSFYNNEISEKSEIFDDQFSVERPDGSNFTLKIRSTKLEDSAMYFCARRDGIEAFFGQGTRLTVV.